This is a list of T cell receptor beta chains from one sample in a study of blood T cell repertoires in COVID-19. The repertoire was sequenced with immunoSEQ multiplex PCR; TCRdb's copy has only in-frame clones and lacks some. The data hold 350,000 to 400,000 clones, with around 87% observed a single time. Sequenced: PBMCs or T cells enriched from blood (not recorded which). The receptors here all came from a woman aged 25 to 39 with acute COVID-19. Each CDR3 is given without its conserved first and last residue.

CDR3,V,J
ASSQGGARGNEKLF,TRBV4-1,TRBJ1-4
ATSPRGMGVNTEAF,TRBV15,TRBJ1-1
ASSWRELTQETQY,TRBV5-6,TRBJ2-5
ASSWRLAGAYEQY,TRBV7-2,TRBJ2-7
AWSGTDSYEQY,TRBV30,TRBJ2-7
ASSPQSSQGTTFDGYT,TRBV9,TRBJ1-2
ASTRRRNYGYT,TRBV21-1,TRBJ1-2
ASSFGSLVEQY,TRBV12-3/TRBV12-4,TRBJ2-7
ASSSQGYSNQPQH,TRBV6-5,TRBJ1-5
ATSDLRGTDNEQF,TRBV24-1,TRBJ2-1
ASSSPLGDRPTELF,TRBV7-9,TRBJ1-4
ASSSTGNTEAF,TRBV28,TRBJ1-1
ASSLSRGTGSEKLF,TRBV28,TRBJ1-4
ASSLLQGPAGYT,TRBV7-9,TRBJ1-2
ASIPGSGGREQY,TRBV2,TRBJ2-7
ASSMNRGYNEQF,TRBV10-1,TRBJ2-1
SVVTSGGVYEQY,TRBV29-1,TRBJ2-7
AWSVLAGKGSNEKLF,TRBV30,TRBJ1-4
ASSPGLPYNEQF,TRBV13,TRBJ2-1
ASSDSGGARNEQF,TRBV10-1,TRBJ2-1
ASSISPRGTGELF,TRBV19,TRBJ2-2
ASSLASHSQETQY,TRBV5-1,TRBJ2-5
ASSLVGGGTEAF,TRBV7-8,TRBJ1-1
ASSVASQETQY,TRBV9,TRBJ2-5
ASSLARGETQY,TRBV7-7,TRBJ2-5
AWSDSGEQY,TRBV30,TRBJ2-7
ASGDHRGDYGYT,TRBV19,TRBJ1-2
ASSIWGVAYGYT,TRBV19,TRBJ1-2
ASSRLGQSTDTQY,TRBV18,TRBJ2-3
ASSGRRAPVDTQY,TRBV6-2/TRBV6-3,TRBJ2-3
ASSLSQLGAAGELF,TRBV5-1,TRBJ2-2
SVGLGQPGNTIY,TRBV29-1,TRBJ1-3
ASSLSRVALLYNSPLH,TRBV7-2,TRBJ1-6
ASAPSGDSIYEQY,TRBV6-5,TRBJ2-7
ASSVGGPSYEQY,TRBV11-3,TRBJ2-7
SVRQANTGELF,TRBV29-1,TRBJ2-2
ASSLVGQRLNTEAF,TRBV7-9,TRBJ1-1
AISEGRALYEQY,TRBV10-3,TRBJ2-7
ASSRDLDQPQH,TRBV2,TRBJ1-5
ASAAGLRITEAF,TRBV2,TRBJ1-1
ASSRSYNSPLH,TRBV5-1,TRBJ1-6
ASSVGQGRETQY,TRBV9,TRBJ2-5
ASSYGSGSYNEQF,TRBV6-2/TRBV6-3,TRBJ2-1
ASSPDRPGEQY,TRBV18,TRBJ2-7
ASMFFSDSSYNEQF,TRBV19,TRBJ2-1
ASSVEAGNTGELF,TRBV9,TRBJ2-2
ASRAGYSPLH,TRBV19,TRBJ1-6
ASSLGVDLPLH,TRBV7-6,TRBJ1-6
ASLLRGETEAF,TRBV19,TRBJ1-1
ASGESGKGTEAF,TRBV9,TRBJ1-1
AWRDVPGGAF,TRBV30,TRBJ1-1
ASSLDRGNQPQH,TRBV7-2,TRBJ1-5
ASSFGGISTDTQY,TRBV28,TRBJ2-3
ASSVDLRGYEQY,TRBV9,TRBJ2-7